This TCR beta chain was documented in a study of cytomegalovirus exposure and HLA in healthy donors (dated by TCRdb to 2016 to 2017). With respect to the entire study: An earlier analysis of a few hundred of the donors reported about 280 Gb of sequence data and some 110 million unique TCR beta sequences obtained from around 170 million T cells. Roughly 300 gigabases of sequencing data and roughly 90 million unique TCR sequences were included in an early release covering several hundred HLA-typed donors. The genetic ancestry cluster associated with self-reported Caucasian donors included 81% of the 300 to 400 genotyped donors. The study aimed to test whether cataloging public T cell receptors could reveal signatures of past pathogen exposure. The study profiled the T cell repertoires of approximately 700 subjects by immunosequencing and related them to cytomegalovirus serostatus. In addition to the first cohort of several hundred subjects, a separate validation cohort of 120 different subjects was used. The study combined high-throughput TCR immunosequencing, statistical association of individual TCRs with disease status, and machine learning to predict cytomegalovirus infection status. A later analysis re-analyzed previously published TCR beta repertoires from hundreds of donors and added high-resolution HLA genotyping to study TCR occurrence patterns. Rather than drawing on any new phenotypic data, the later analysis identified candidate immune exposures from TCR beta sequences and the way those sequences occurred across donors. An earlier analysis of about 600 of the donors used high-throughput TCR beta sequencing to judge whether each TCR beta V gene segment behaved as functional or pseudogenic. Donor age, sex, ethnicity and CMV serostatus were compiled together with the repertoire data. A later genetic analysis took genome-wide SNP genotypes for about 55% of the 666 donors and used that subset as a discovery cohort. Every repertoire in the discovery cohort had been generated on one and the same sequencing platform. HLA typing included class I and class II loci at four-digit resolution. The number of donors typed differed by locus, with 629-630 for A, B, C, DRB1 and DQB1, roughly 520 for DQA1, over 600 for DPA1, and some 440 for DPB1. About five DR-DQ haplotypes were handled as single units for association and clustering, since linkage in the cohort was strong. Among some 400 genotyped donors of the cohort, an average of around 250,000 unique TCR beta nucleotide sequences was sequenced per donor, of which about 19% were non-productive. General findings and caveats noted by the study authors: Sequencing depth was assumed to be roughly uniform across donors in the presence/absence analyses, though that assumption may not hold. In a later analysis, HLA-associated TCR beta chains showed more clonal expansion and lower generation probabilities than non-associated chains that were equally common. Three of the identified cytomegalovirus-associated TCR beta chains were confirmed in vitro to be specific for cytomegalovirus antigens. According to a later analysis, TCR association rates differed among HLA loci, with DRB1 alleles showing the most associated TCRs and HLA-C alleles showing the fewest. According to a later genetic analysis, donors in an Asian-associated ancestry cluster had fewer N-insertions in productive TCRs than the roughly 660-donor mean. Specific HLA alleles were associated with 15,000 to 20,000 TCR beta sequences at a false discovery rate of 0.05 in a later analysis. This cohort had only TCR beta chains sequenced, and the lack of alpha or paired-chain data limited which features could be detected. Most CMV-associated TCR beta chains appeared to be HLA-restricted in a later analysis, and the HLA associations seemed to be driven largely by CMV exposure. Several of the top co-occurrence clusters appeared to be linked to parvovirus B19, influenza, CMV and Epstein-Barr virus, according to a later analysis. For the cohort, immune exposure information was limited to CMV serostatus. A cluster of highly shared sequence variants was judged likely to represent a technical artifact of the sequencing pipeline. A total of 150 or so TCR beta chains were listed by the study as associated with cytomegalovirus. Because counts were too low, roughly 16 rarely observed V segments, including chromosome 9 orphons, were excluded from the earlier analysis of a few hundred of the donors. When HLA alleles, especially DR and DQ, strongly co-occurred, TCR associations were difficult to assign to individual alleles. The classifier was reported to diagnose cytomegalovirus status with high specificity and sensitivity in both the original and validation cohorts. The authors suggested that the approach could potentially be generalized to other disease states and immunological phenotypes. A further reported finding was that TCR beta sequences accurately predicted the HLA-A and HLA-B alleles for most subjects in the first cohort. Correlated functional status among segregating V segments might reflect linkage disequilibrium, but an unknown experimental factor could not be ruled out. An earlier analysis of 587 of the donors showed that most TCR beta V segments appeared in productive rearrangements either about 87% or about 30% of the time, which broadly matched IMGT annotations. Because HLA typing was missing for some donors at each locus, association tests included only the typed subset. The 87-base-pair reads could not distinguish some IMGT-functional V segments, including TRBV6-2 and TRBV6-3, so those segments were excluded. In a later genetic analysis, a missense DCLRE1C variant was associated with V-gene and J-gene trimming of TCR beta chains, and the association was replicated in an independent cohort. Across donors, most TCR sequences were observed very rarely, whereas some public TCRs were present in many individuals.

The cohort consisted of more than 650 healthy bone marrow donors. At the time of sampling, all cohort members were nominally healthy, though unrecorded immune exposures were likely present. The donor was CMV seronegative and was included in the group of 352 seronegative cohort members. A peripheral blood sample was collected from each donor, and TCR beta sequencing was performed on peripheral blood mononuclear cells. Genomic DNA extraction from the blood cell samples was performed with the Qiagen DNeasy Blood Extraction Kit. As to this clone: Its antigen has not been determined.

Receptor libraries were prepared by the immunoSEQ multiplex PCR assay. A mixture of 60 forward primers for TCR Vbeta segments and 13 reverse primers for TCR Jbeta segments was used in the multiplex PCR. Amplification of the CDR3 region of rearranged TCR beta genes was performed with a multiplex PCR assay on genomic DNA. Amplified TCR beta libraries were sequenced as 87-base-pair reads on the Illumina HiSeq System. Processing in the source paper ran as follows. In a later analysis, 80 million or so unique TCR beta chains were counted across the approximately 670 repertoires, and about 9.9 million of these chains were shared by at least two donors. Raw reads were error-corrected and collapsed into unique sequences by a nearest-neighbor algorithm in which closely related sequences were merged to remove PCR and sequencing errors. CDR3 sequences were aligned to IMGT reference sequences to assign V, D and J gene segments. For a sequence to be retained, at least a six-nucleotide match to both a V gene segment and a J gene segment was required. Rearrangements were called productive when the CDR3 lacked stop codons and stayed in frame with V and J; all others were non-productive. Following IMGT convention, CDR3 was defined as the stretch from the second conserved V-encoded cysteine to the conserved J-encoded phenylalanine. Sequences without an unambiguous match to a single V gene segment were excluded from the earlier analysis of 500 to 700 of the donors. In an earlier analysis of 587 of the donors, a V segment was called functional when productive rearrangements were above 56.7%, and segregating when the standard deviation between donors exceeded 5%. A statistical classification framework was built to diagnose cytomegalovirus status from the catalog of TCR beta chain sequences. In a later analysis, V and J genes were assigned by comparing TCR nucleotide sequences against IMGT/GENE-DB human TR gene sequences. A later analysis assigned CDR3 sequences and most-parsimonious VDJ recombination scenarios with the TCRdist pipeline. In a later analysis, every TCR beta chain was defined by the combination of its CDR3 amino acid sequence and its V-gene family, and reads without a unique V-gene family were dropped. To address suspected cross-contamination and a sequencing artifact, a later analysis removed 550 to 750 highly shared, low-generation-probability nucleotide sequences. In a later analysis, a clonal expansion index was calculated for each public chain from normalized within-repertoire ranks of inferred template counts. Generation probabilities in a later analysis came from a VDJ recombination model fitted to out-of-frame rearrangements, and those results were checked against IGoR. Hypergeometric tests were used in a later analysis to score TCR-TCR, TCR-HLA and TCR-CMV co-occurrence, with a repertoire-size bias correction applied to the TCR pairs. A later analysis estimated false discovery rates by permuting HLA or CMV assignments 20 times. In a later analysis, co-occurring TCRs were grouped with DBSCAN, and TCRdist sequence similarity was added when clustering was performed within HLA-allele-positive subsets. Co-occurrence clustering excluded repertoires with fewer than 30,000 or more than 120,000 public chains, plus five with anomalous nucleotide sharing. In TCRdb, the immuneACCESS table is reduced to in-frame sequences with V and J assigned. These tables do not hold every clone; where another copy was compared, an unresolved V gene accounts for under half, and the others remain unexplained. The V and J calls and clone size are taken from that table; D and trimming were inferred from the DNA. The sample has more than 140,000 clones on record. Clones ranked in the top ten supply 2% to 2.5% of the sample.

Reading the germline V gene gives CDR1 SGHAT and CDR2 FQNNGV. V loses 3 bases at its end and J loses 0 bases; junction bases beyond the gene matches: 8. The CDR3 runs 18 amino acids, cysteine and phenylalanine included. The kept DNA is CDR3 alone, 54 bases in frame from the first base. Sequenced input: PBMCs. The TCR comes from a woman between 18 and 29 years old in good health and CMV-seronegative. This chain joins TRBV11-2 to TRBJ2-1, with 10 bases in between that match TRBD2. The nucleotide sequence is TGTGCCAGCAGCTTCACCGGGACTAGCGCGAGCTCCTACAATGAGCAGTTCTTC. Translated, this is CASSFTGTSASSYNEQFF.